The T cell receptor (beta chain) described here comes from a study of blood T cell repertoires in COVID-19. The wider study: COVID-19 samples collected from the United States, Italy and Spain covered acute and convalescent phases. PBMCs, B-cell-depleted T cells, or T cells provided the cDNA or gDNA that made up the material.

Original processing methods: Reference gene primer amplification gave nucleated cell count estimates. This table comes from immunoSEQ multiplex PCR, and its TCRdb copy is limited to in-frame clones, with some not included. Clone size and the V and J calls come from that table; the DNA yielded D and trimming. The data contain approximately 92,000 clones, just under 85% of them singletons. This clone was counted a single time. V lost 0 bases, J lost 8 bases, and 18 bases lay in between. Germline CDR1 is SGHRS and CDR2 is YFSETQ. The CDR3 sequence is 16 residues long. The rearrangement joins TRBV5-1 to TRBJ2-1; weak D call: TRBD2 (6 bases). The clonotype was recovered from a middle-aged man with acute or convalescent COVID-19. Sequenced sample: peripheral blood. The CDR3 protein is CASSLGDSTIEDEQFF. In DNA form, the CDR3 reads TGCGCCAGCAGCTTGGGGGACTCGACGATTGAGGATGAGCAGTTCTTC.